The 27 T cell receptor beta chains listed next were all sequenced from one sample in a study of blood T cell repertoires in COVID-19. Assay: immunoSEQ multiplex PCR; the TCRdb copy retains only in-frame clones and omits some. The data hold 150,000 to 200,000 clones, with less than 90% observed a single time. The sequencing sample was made of peripheral blood. These TCRs come from a man aged 65 to 85 with active or convalescent COVID-19.

The rearrangement joins TRBV2 to TRBJ1-2; D ambiguous. From germline, CDR1 is SNHLY and CDR2 FYNNEI. Trimming took off 4 bases at V and 2 bases at J, with 11 bases between the two ends. CDR3 length: 14 residues. CDR3 in DNA: TGTGCCAGCAGTGCGAGAGGAGGAAACTATGGCTACACCTTC. It translates to CASSARGGNYGYTF.

The chain links TRBV28 to TRBJ1-5, with D tentatively TRBD1 (5 bases). This CDR3 is 12 amino acids long. The V and J ends lost 5 bases and 7 bases respectively, with 9 bases between them. In germline, CDR1 is MDHEN, CDR2 SYDVKM. This chain's CDR3 is CASSIGGQPQHF. For the CDR3, the DNA is TGTGCCAGCAGTATCGGGGGACAGCCCCAGCATTTT.

The V and J genes are TRBV14 and TRBJ2-2, with TRBD2 as a possible D gene (6 bases). The CDR3 is 12 residues long. Looked up from germline, CDR1 is SGHDN and CDR2 is FVKESK. V lost 8 bases, J lost 5 bases, and 9 bases lay in between. The CDR3 sequence: CASDRGTGELFF. CDR3 coding DNA: TGTGCCAGCGATCGGGGGACCGGGGAGCTGTTTTTT.

The chain joins TRBV3-1 (or the pseudogene TRBV3-2) to TRBJ2-3; D remains ambiguous. Germline V CDR1 and CDR2: LGHDT, YNNKEL (reference sequence). CDR3 size: 13 residues. Trimming shortened V by 2 bases and J by 6 bases, and 9 bases separated the two germline ends. DNA of the CDR3: TGTGCCAGCAGCCAACCCCCAGTGGATACGCAGTATTTT. This encodes CASSQPPVDTQYF.

This clone was counted between two and nine times. This chain links TRBV30 with TRBJ2-3, with 12 bases aligning to TRBD2. CDR3 size: 18 residues. The germline V gene encodes CDR1 GTSNPN and CDR2 SVGIG (reference sequence). V lost 3 bases, J lost 2 bases, and 12 bases stayed unmatched. Here the CDR3 reads CAWSPPRLAGGYTDTQYF. The CDR3 region has the DNA TGTGCCTGGAGCCCCCCCCGGCTAGCGGGGGGGTACACAGATACGCAGTATTTT.

The V call is TRBV4-3, the J call TRBJ1-5, with a tentative D call TRBD1 (6 bases). The CDR3 totals 15 residues. Looked up from germline, CDR1 is LGHNA and CDR2 is YSLEER. V lost 0 bases and J lost 5, with 11 bases in between. The CDR3, as DNA: TGCGCCAGCAGCCAAGATCTTAACAGGGATCAGCCCCAGCATTTT. The encoded protein is CASSQDLNRDQPQHF.

The V gene is TRBV19, the J gene TRBJ2-1; 10 bases align to TRBD2. The V and J ends lost 4 bases and 7 bases, in that order; junction bases with no gene match: 4. CDR1 and CDR2 (germline): LNHDA, SQIVND (reference sequence). This CDR3 has 14 amino acids. The CDR3 coding sequence is TGTGCCAGTAGTAAGCGGGAGGGCCCAAATGAGCAGTTCTTC. This sequence encodes CASSKREGPNEQFF.

The genes are TRBV12-3 or TRBV12-4 and TRBJ2-7; TRBD1 is a possible D gene (5 bases). V lost 3 bases to trimming and J lost 6 bases, with 9 bases between them. The CDR3 contains 12 residues. The DNA of the CDR3 is TGTGCCAGCAGTTTTAGGGGTAGCGAGCAGTACTTC. It yields the protein CASSFRGSEQYF.

This chain links TRBV2 with TRBJ2-7; 7 bases line up with TRBD2. V was clipped by 0 bases and J by 2 bases; unmatched bases: 4. The CDR3 sequence is 15 residues long. The germline V gene has CDR1 SNHLY and CDR2 FYNNEI. DNA for the CDR3: TGTGCCAGCAGTGAAGCGTGGGCGGGGGCCTACGAGCAGTACTTC. As protein: CASSEAWAGAYEQYF.

V is TRBV21-1 and J is TRBJ1-5; TRBD1 is the table's D call and was not checked against the DNA. TRBV21-1 is reported as a pseudogene. The CDR3 runs to 16 residues. The CDR3 DNA is TGTGCCAGCAGCAGTCAGGGGCCCCGGGGCAATCAGCCCCAGCATTTT. Translating gives CASSSQGPRGNQPQHF.

The chain joins TRBV18 to TRBJ2-3; a weak D match, TRBD1 (6 bases). Trimming left V 3 bases short and J 4 bases short, with 11 bases between. This CDR3 comprises 14 residues. Per the germline V gene, CDR1 is KGHSH and CDR2 is LQKENI. CDR3 bases: TGTGCCAGCTCACCCACCCAGGGGCCAGATACGCAGTATTTT. Translation gives CASSPTQGPDTQYF.

CDR3 loop: CASSLAGQGTGGTDTQYF. Here the CDR3 DNA reads TGTGCCAGCAGCTTAGCGGGACAGGGGACAGGGGGAACAGATACGCAGTATTTT. This chain connects TRBV7-2 to TRBJ2-3; 11 bases match TRBD1. Germline V lookup: CDR1 SGHTA, CDR2 FQGNSA. The J segment lost 3 bases and the V segment lost 0 bases, leaving 8 bases of the junction unmatched. This CDR3 is 18 amino acids long.

The chain carries TRBV7-2 and TRBJ1-5; TRBD1 matches 7 bases. In germline, CDR1 is SGHTA, CDR2 FQGNSA. The CDR3 extends over 16 amino acids. With V trimmed by 5 bases and J by 4 bases, 11 bases remained unmatched. In DNA form, the CDR3 reads TGTGCCAGCAGCCCCGACAGGGCCGCTGGTAATCAGCCCCAGCATTTT. Translating it yields CASSPDRAAGNQPQHF.

The chain employs TRBV5-1 and TRBJ2-7; 11 positions agree with TRBD2. The CDR3 is made up of 16 amino acids. The junction had 8 bases not matched to a gene; V was cut back by 0 bases and J by 6 bases. Germline V gives CDR1 SGHRS, CDR2 YFSETQ. This CDR3 reads CASSLASSGRSSEQYF. CDR3 DNA: TGCGCCAGCAGCTTGGCGTCTAGCGGGAGGTCTTCCGAGCAGTACTTC.

Concerning this clone itself: Other DNA sequences from this sample encode an identical CDR3 as well. DNA for the CDR3: TGTGCCAGCAGCTTAGGCCTAGCGGGGACCTACGAGCAGTACTTC. Protein product: CASSLGLAGTYEQYF. The chain couples TRBV11-2 to TRBJ2-7, with 9 bases that match TRBD2. The CDR3 runs 15 residues. The trim removed 1 base at V and 2 bases at J, leaving 3 bases unmatched. CDR1 is SGHAT, CDR2 FQNNGV, per germline.

CDR3 DNA: TGTGCCAGCGGGGCGGCTCAGACACCCCTCCACTTT. Translated: CASGAAQTPLHF. J is TRBJ1-6 and V is TRBV27, with D possibly TRBD1 on 5 matching bases. The CDR3 loop spans 12 amino acids. The V end lost 8 bases, the J end lost 11 bases, and 13 bases lay between the germline ends. CDR1 MNHEY and CDR2 SMNVEV come from the germline V gene (reference sequence).

The chain couples TRBV24-1 to TRBJ2-2; D unresolved. This CDR3 comprises 11 residues. The V gene's germline CDR1 is KGHDR and CDR2 SFDVKD. V lost 5 bases, J lost 8 bases, and 5 bases lay in between. The CDR3 loop is CATSAEGELFF. CDR3 bases: TGTGCCACCAGTGCTGAGGGGGAGCTGTTTTTT.

This clone was detected a few times. The chain links TRBV9 to TRBJ1-2; D might be TRBD1 (5 bases). Germline V gene lookup returns CDR1 SGDLS and CDR2 YYNGEE. The ends were cut back, 0 bases at V and 3 bases at J, with 9 bases in the middle. CDR3 length: 14 residues. CDR3 region: CASSVGFRDYGYTF. CDR3 bases: TGTGCCAGCAGCGTAGGTTTCAGGGACTATGGCTACACCTTC.

The gene calls are TRBV19 and TRBJ2-1; D is uncertain. The V gene's germline CDR1 is LNHDA and CDR2 SQIVND (reference sequence). This CDR3 has 13 residues. V shed 5 bases and J shed 5 bases, with 10 bases lying between them. The chain's CDR3 is CASSHDTNNEQFF. The CDR3 DNA reads as TGTGCCAGTAGTCACGACACGAACAATGAGCAGTTCTTC.

The chain combines TRBV5-1 with TRBJ2-3; D may be TRBD1 (5 bases). Trimming removed 0 bases at V and 4 bases at J, with 12 bases between. This CDR3 spans 15 amino acids. Germline CDR1 reads SGHRS; CDR2 reads YFSETQ. This CDR3 is CASSLAGPPADTQYF. The DNA of the CDR3 is TGCGCCAGCAGCTTGGCAGGGCCCCCCGCAGATACGCAGTATTTT.

This sequence joins TRBV30 and TRBJ1-2; 8 nucleotides align to TRBD1. The J segment lost 2 bases and the V segment lost 3 bases, leaving 5 bases of the junction unmatched. Germline V lookup: CDR1 GTSNPN, CDR2 SVGIG (reference sequence). The CDR3 is 14 amino acids. This chain's CDR3 is CAWSGQGPNYGYTF. CDR3 nucleotide sequence: TGTGCCTGGAGCGGACAGGGCCCAAACTATGGCTACACCTTC.

The chain carries TRBV7-9 and TRBJ1-2, with no clear D. V was pared by 6 bases and J by 4 bases, with 9 bases between. Germline V gives CDR1 SEHNR, CDR2 FQNEAQ (reference sequence). The length of the CDR3 is 12 residues. Here the CDR3 DNA reads TGTGCCAGCAGACGAGATGTCTATGGCTACACCTTC. Residues: CASRRDVYGYTF. The full variable domain, its missing parts supplied by reference TRBV7-9 and TRBJ1-2, is DTGVSQNPRHKITKRGQNVTFRCDPISEHNRLYWYRQTLGQGPEFLTYFQNEAQLEKSRLLSDRFSAERPKGSFSTLEIQRTEQGDSAMYLCASRRDVYGYTFGSGTRLTVV.

Of note for this clone: Since a much larger clone is just one base distant, this may be a read error. The V gene is TRBV6-5, the J gene TRBJ1-2, with 7 positions matching TRBD1. The germline V gene has CDR1 MNHEY and CDR2 SVGAGI. The CDR3 length is 13 residues. V lost 6 bases to trimming and J lost 2 bases; unmatched junction nucleotides: 3. The CDR3 sequence is CASRPGQNYGYTF. The CDR3 bases are TGTGCCAGCAGACCGGGACAGAACTATGGCTACACCTTC.

J is TRBJ1-5 and V is TRBV10-1; no clear D. The germline V gene has CDR1 WNHNN and CDR2 SYGVQD (reference sequence). The CDR3 is 18 residues long. V lost 0 bases to trimming and J lost 2 bases, with 17 bases between them. In DNA form, the CDR3 reads TGCGCCAGCAGTGAGTCCGTTTACAGCCTTATTCGCAATCAGCCCCAGCATTTT. This translates into CASSESVYSLIRNQPQHF.

This chain joins TRBV19 and TRBJ1-6; 7 bases match TRBD1. This CDR3 comprises 15 residues. V lost 1 base, J lost 6 bases, and 3 bases stayed unmatched. Germline V gene data show CDR1 as LNHDA and CDR2 as SQIVND (reference sequence). As DNA, the CDR3 is TGTGCCAGTAGTATAGCAGACAGGGCTAATTCACCCCTCCACTTT. Translation: CASSIADRANSPLHF. The full variable domain, in which reference TRBV19 and TRBJ1-6 provide the parts outside the CDR3, is DGGITQSPKYLFRKEGQNVTLSCEQNLNHDAMYWYRQDPGQGLRLIYYSQIVNDFQKGDIAEGYSVSREKKESFPLTVTSAQKNPTAFYLCASSIADRANSPLHFGNGTRLTVT.

For the CDR3, the DNA is TGTGCCAGCAGTGGGACAGGGTCTAAGCAGTACTTC. Translating it yields CASSGTGSKQYF. V is TRBV2 and J is TRBJ2-7; 8 bases are shared with TRBD1. Germline-derived CDR1 and CDR2 are SNHLY and FYNNEI. This CDR3 has 12 amino acids. The V and J ends lost 4 bases and 8 bases, in that order; junction bases with no gene match: 4.

The V and J genes are TRBV5-1 and TRBJ2-5, with D uncertain. The CDR3 is 14 residues long. Trimming cost V 1 base and J 1 base, with 8 bases left between them. Germline CDR1 SGHRS, CDR2 YFSETQ. The CDR3 is CASSLTTGQETQYF. CDR3 DNA sequence: TGCGCCAGCAGCTTGACTACGGGCCAAGAGACCCAGTACTTC.